The 11 T cell receptor beta chains listed next were all sequenced from one sample in a study of stem cell transplantation in POMP-related autoinflammatory disease. Using immunoSEQ multiplex PCR, the repertoire was profiled, and TCRdb retains in-frame clones only, with some absent. The sample includes tens of thousands of clones, 75% to 85% of them seen just once. Here the sequenced sample was CD4+ T cells from PBMCs, taken before stem cell transplantation. These receptors originate from a human donor with POMP-related autoinflammation and immune dysregulation (PRAID).

The chain is built from TRBV28 and TRBJ1-3, with no clear D. The germline V gene encodes CDR1 MDHEN and CDR2 SYDVKM. Trimming took 5 bases from V and 1 from J, leaving 3 bases between them. This CDR3 contains 12 residues. For the CDR3, the DNA is TGTGCCAGCAGTACTTCTGGAAACACCATATATTTT. Translation: CASSTSGNTIYF.

The gene calls are TRBV11-3 and TRBJ2-1, with D possibly being TRBD2 (5 bases). The CDR3 contains 15 residues. Germline V gene sequence: CDR1 SGHNT, CDR2 YENEEA. The V end was cut by 2 bases, the J end by 6 bases, with 14 bases between. The CDR3 is CASSLPTRTVNEQFF. The CDR3 coding sequence is TGTGCCAGCAGCTTACCCACTAGAACCGTCAATGAGCAGTTCTTC.

This clone was seen only a few times. The rearrangement joins TRBV30 to TRBJ2-5; D possibly matches TRBD1 or TRBD2 (5 bases each). V gave up 0 bases and J gave up 5 bases, with 7 bases separating them. This CDR3 has 12 amino acids. Germline V lookup: CDR1 GTSNPN, CDR2 SVGIG (reference sequence). The chain's CDR3 is CAWSVEGETQYF. CDR3 nucleotide sequence: TGTGCCTGGAGTGTAGAGGGGGAGACCCAGTACTTC.

The chain is built from TRBV2 and TRBJ2-4; 8 bases agree with TRBD2. CDR3 size: 17 residues. CDR1 is SNHLY, CDR2 FYNNEI, per germline. The trim removed 5 bases at V and 0 bases at J, leaving 9 bases unmatched. CDR3 region: CASSSSGGQLAKNIQYF. The CDR3 region has the DNA TGTGCCAGCAGTTCAAGCGGGGGACAACTAGCCAAAAACATTCAGTACTTC.

The chain has TRBV9 and TRBJ1-5; the D gene is possibly TRBD1 (5 bases). V gave up 0 bases and J gave up 2 bases, with 9 bases separating them. The CDR3 length is 15 residues. Germline values: CDR1 SGDLS, CDR2 YYNGEE. CDR3 bases: TGTGCCAGCAGCGTAGGGGGGGAGGGCAATCAGCCCCAGCATTTT. The encoded protein is CASSVGGEGNQPQHF.

A few counts support this clone. V usage is TRBV5-1 and J usage is TRBJ1-1; TRBD1 matches at 10 bases. V lost 5 bases to trimming and J lost 6 bases; unmatched junction nucleotides: 10. CDR1 SGHRS and CDR2 YFSETQ come from the germline V gene. This CDR3 is 15 amino acids long. CDR3 sequence: CASSSDRGRNAEAFF. In nucleotides, the CDR3 is TGCGCCAGCAGTTCCGACAGGGGGCGAAACGCTGAAGCTTTCTTT.

V and J are TRBV27 and TRBJ2-5; perhaps TRBD2 as D (5 bases). Between the trimmed V and J ends, which lost 2 bases and 1 base, there was a span of 8 bases. CDR3 length: 14 amino acids. The V gene's germline CDR1 is MNHEY and CDR2 SMNVEV (reference sequence). The CDR3 coding sequence is TGTGCCAGCAGTTTAGAGGGCCTCCAAGAGACCCAGTACTTC. It encodes CASSLEGLQETQYF.

This chain joins TRBV7-8 and TRBJ2-1, with D perhaps TRBD1 (5 bases). The CDR3 is made up of 13 amino acids. Germline V gives CDR1 SGHVS, CDR2 FQNEAQ. The V gene lost 5 bases and the J gene lost 7 bases, with 12 bases spanning the gap. This chain's CDR3 is CASSIKAGNEQFF. CDR3 nucleotide sequence: TGTGCCAGCAGCATAAAGGCAGGGAATGAGCAGTTCTTC. Complete variable domain (other parts from reference TRBV7-8 and TRBJ2-1): GAGVSQSPRYKVAKRGQDVALRCDPISGHVSLFWYQQALGQGPEFLTYFQNEAQLDKSGLPSDRFFAERPEGSVSTLKIQRTQQEDSAVYLCASSIKAGNEQFFGPGTRLTVL.

This clone was seen only once. The rearrangement links TRBV11-3 to TRBJ2-2; D gene unclear. Looked up from germline, CDR1 is SGHNT and CDR2 is YENEEA. CDR3 length equals 14 residues. V was pared by 3 bases and J by 0 bases, with 5 bases between. The CDR3 coding sequence is TGTGCCAGCAGCTTTACTACGAACACCGGGGAGCTGTTTTTT. Protein sequence: CASSFTTNTGELFF. Using reference TRBV11-3 and TRBJ2-2 for the parts outside the CDR3, the full variable domain is EAGVVQSPRYKIIEKKQPVAFWCNPISGHNTLYWYLQNLGQGPELLIRYENEEAVDDSQLPKDRFSAERLKGVDSTLKIQPAELGDSAVYLCASSFTTNTGELFFGEGSRLTVL.

CDR3 nucleotide sequence: TGCGCCAGCAGCTTGGAAACTAGTGGTAGGGGTTCACCCCTCCACTTT. Amino acids: CASSLETSGRGSPLHF. The chain recombines TRBV5-1 with TRBJ1-6, with a possible D match to TRBD1 (5 bases). The V gene lost 0 bases and the J gene lost 9 bases, with 16 bases spanning the gap. Per germline, CDR1 SGHRS and CDR2 YFSETQ. The CDR3 has 16 residues.

The chain is built from TRBV6-9 and TRBJ2-7, with TRBD2 identical over 10 bases. Germline CDR1 reads MNHGY; CDR2 reads SVAAGI. V trimming: 9 bases; J trimming: 4 bases; junction bases outside the gene matches: 6. The CDR3 runs 13 residues. Here the CDR3 reads CARDSGGCYEQYF. For the CDR3, the DNA is TGTGCCAGAGATAGCGGGGGGTGTTACGAGCAGTACTTC.